This T cell receptor beta chain was recovered during a study of CD8 T cells in Susac syndrome. RNA amounts of roughly 0.5 to 1 ug underwent reverse transcription with random hexamers. TCRdb called the immunoSEQ multiplex PCR reads again in MiXCR, with one record for every CDR3 protein. The data contain 150,000 to 200,000 distinct CDR3 sequences, about 91% of them singletons. Germline loops: CDR1 MNHNY, CDR2 SVGAGI (reference sequence). The CDR3 covers 15 residues. V was clipped by 4 bases and J by 3 bases; unmatched bases: 5. This clonotype was seen a few times. This receptor was obtained from a human donor in good health. The chain is built from TRBV6-6 and TRBJ2-7; 11 nucleotides agree with TRBD1. The source material was CD4+ T cells from PBMCs. CDR3 sequence: CASSSGGQGDYEQYF. CDR3 sequence (DNA): TGTGCCAGCAGTTCCGGGGGACAGGGGGACTACGAGCAGTACTTC.